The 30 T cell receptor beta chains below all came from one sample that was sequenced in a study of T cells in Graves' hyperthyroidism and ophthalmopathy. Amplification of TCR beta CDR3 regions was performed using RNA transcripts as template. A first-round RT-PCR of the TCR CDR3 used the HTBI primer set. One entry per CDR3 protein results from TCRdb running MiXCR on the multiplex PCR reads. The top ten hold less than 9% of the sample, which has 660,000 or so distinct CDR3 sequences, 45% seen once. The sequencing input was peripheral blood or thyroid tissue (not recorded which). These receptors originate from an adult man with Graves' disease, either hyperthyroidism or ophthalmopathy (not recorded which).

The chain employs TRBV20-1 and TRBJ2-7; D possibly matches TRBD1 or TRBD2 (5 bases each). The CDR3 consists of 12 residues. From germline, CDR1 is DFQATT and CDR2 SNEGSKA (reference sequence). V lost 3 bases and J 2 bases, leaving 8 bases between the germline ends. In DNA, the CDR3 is TGCAGTGCTAGGGGACCAACCTACGAGCAGTACTTC. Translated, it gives CSARGPTYEQYF.

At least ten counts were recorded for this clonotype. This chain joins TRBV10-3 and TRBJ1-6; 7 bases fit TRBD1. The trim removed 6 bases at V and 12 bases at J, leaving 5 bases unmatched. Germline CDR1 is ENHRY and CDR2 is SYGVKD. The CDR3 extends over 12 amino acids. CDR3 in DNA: TGTGCCATCAGATCGGGACAGCTACCCCTCCACTTT. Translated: CAIRSGQLPLHF.

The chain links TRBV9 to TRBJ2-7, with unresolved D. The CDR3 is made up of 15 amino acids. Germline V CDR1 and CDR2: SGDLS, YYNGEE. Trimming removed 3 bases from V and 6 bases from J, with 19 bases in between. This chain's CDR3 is CASSARLGGYGEQYF. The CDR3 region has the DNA TGTGCCAGCAGCGCCAGACTGGGTGGGTATGGCGAGCAGTACTTC.

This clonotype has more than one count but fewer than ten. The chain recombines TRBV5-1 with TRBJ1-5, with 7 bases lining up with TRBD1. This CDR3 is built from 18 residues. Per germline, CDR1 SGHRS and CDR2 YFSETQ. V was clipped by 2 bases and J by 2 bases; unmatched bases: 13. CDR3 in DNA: TGCGCCAGCAGCTTAAAGAAGGGGGCCAATGAGGGCAATCAGCCCCAGCATTTT. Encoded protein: CASSLKKGANEGNQPQHF.

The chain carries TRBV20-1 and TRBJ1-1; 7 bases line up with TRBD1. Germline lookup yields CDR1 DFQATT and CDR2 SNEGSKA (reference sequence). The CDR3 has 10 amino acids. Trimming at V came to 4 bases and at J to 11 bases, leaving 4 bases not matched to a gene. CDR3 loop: CSAKGARAFF. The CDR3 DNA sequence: TGCAGTGCTAAGGGGGCGCGGGCTTTCTTT.

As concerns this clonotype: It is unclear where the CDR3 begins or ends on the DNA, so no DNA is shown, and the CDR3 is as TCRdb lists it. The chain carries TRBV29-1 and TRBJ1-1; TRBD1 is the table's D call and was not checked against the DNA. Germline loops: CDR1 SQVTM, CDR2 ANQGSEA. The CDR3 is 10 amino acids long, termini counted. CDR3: CSVGEGATFF.

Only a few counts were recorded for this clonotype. The CDR3 protein is CASGLTGNTEAFF. CDR3 coding DNA: TGTGCTAGTGGTTTGACAGGGAACACTGAAGCTTTCTTT. V and J are TRBV12-5 and TRBJ1-1; tentative D call: TRBD1 (5 bases). The CDR3 runs 13 residues. V gave up 2 bases and J gave up 1 base, with 5 bases separating them. Germline assignment: CDR1 LGHNT and CDR2 FRNRAP.

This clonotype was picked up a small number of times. CDR3 amino acids: CASSLFGTGVTYEQYF. The CDR3 DNA follows: TGTGCCAGCAGCTTGTTCGGGACAGGGGTGACCTACGAGCAGTACTTC. The genes are TRBV7-9 and TRBJ2-7; TRBD1 matches at 10 bases. After removal of 3 bases from V and 2 bases from J, the junction contained 7 bases not matched to a gene. Germline V CDR1 and CDR2: SEHNR, FQNEAQ (reference sequence). This CDR3 has 16 amino acids.

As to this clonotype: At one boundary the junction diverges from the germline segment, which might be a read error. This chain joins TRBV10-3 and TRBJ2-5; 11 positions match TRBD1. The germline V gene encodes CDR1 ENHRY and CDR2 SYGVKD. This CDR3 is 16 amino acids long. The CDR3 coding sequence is TGTGCCGTCAGTAAATCCGGGACAGGGGGAAGAGAGACCCAGTACTTC. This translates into CAVSKSGTGGRETQYF.

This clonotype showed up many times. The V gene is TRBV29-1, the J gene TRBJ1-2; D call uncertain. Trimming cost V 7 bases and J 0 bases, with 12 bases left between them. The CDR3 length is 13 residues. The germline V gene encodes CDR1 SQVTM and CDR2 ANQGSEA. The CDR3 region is CSALKPSNYGYTF. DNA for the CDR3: TGCAGCGCCCTCAAACCATCTAACTATGGCTACACCTTC. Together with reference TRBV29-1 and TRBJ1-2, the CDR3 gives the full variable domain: SAVISQKPSRDICQRGTSLTIQCQVDSQVTMMFWYRQQPGQSLTLIATANQGSEATYESGFVIDKFPISRPNLTFSTLTVSNMSPEDSSIYLCSALKPSNYGYTFGSGTRLTVV.

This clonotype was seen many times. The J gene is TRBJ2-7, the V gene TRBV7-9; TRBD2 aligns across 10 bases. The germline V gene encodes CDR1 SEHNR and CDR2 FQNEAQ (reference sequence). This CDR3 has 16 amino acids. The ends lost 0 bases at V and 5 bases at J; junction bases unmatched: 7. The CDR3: CASSLAPTSGTDEQYF. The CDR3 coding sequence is TGTGCCAGCAGCTTAGCCCCTACTAGCGGGACGGACGAGCAGTACTTC.

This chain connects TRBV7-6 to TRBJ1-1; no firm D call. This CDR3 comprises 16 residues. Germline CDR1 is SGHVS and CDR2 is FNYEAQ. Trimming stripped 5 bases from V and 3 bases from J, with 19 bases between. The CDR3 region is CASSPVDRDGYTEAFF. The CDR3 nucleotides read TGTGCCAGCAGCCCTGTGGACCGGGATGGCTACACTGAAGCTTTCTTT.

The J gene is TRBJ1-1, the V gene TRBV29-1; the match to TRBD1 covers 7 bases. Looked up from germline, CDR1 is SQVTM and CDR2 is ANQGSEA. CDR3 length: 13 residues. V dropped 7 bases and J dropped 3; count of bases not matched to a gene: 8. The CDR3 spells CSALTGSHTEAFF. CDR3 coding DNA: TGCAGCGCCCTGACAGGGTCTCACACTGAAGCTTTCTTT.

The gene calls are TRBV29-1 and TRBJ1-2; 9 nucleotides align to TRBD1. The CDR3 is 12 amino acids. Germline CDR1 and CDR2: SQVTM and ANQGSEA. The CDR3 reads CQQPRTGVGYTF. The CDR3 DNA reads TGCCAGCAGCCTAGGACAGGGGTTGGCTACACCTTC.

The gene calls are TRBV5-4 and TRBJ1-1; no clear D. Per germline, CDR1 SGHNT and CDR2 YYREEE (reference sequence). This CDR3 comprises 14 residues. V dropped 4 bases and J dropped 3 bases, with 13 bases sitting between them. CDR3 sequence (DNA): TGTGCCAGCAGCAACACTAAGAGGGACACTGAAGCTTTCTTT. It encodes CASSNTKRDTEAFF.

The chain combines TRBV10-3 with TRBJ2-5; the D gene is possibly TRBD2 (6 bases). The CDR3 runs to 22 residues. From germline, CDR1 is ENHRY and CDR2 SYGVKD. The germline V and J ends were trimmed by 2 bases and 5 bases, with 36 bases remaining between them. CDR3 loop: CAISEMRTGDEHRGGSAETQYF. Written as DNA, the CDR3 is TGTGCCATCAGTGAGATGAGAACAGGAGACGAACACCGGGGAGGCTCTGCGGAGACCCAGTACTTC.

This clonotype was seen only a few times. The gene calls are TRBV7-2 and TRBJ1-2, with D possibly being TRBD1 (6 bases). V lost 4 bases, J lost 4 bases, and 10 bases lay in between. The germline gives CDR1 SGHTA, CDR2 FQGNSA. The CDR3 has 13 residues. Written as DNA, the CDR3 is TGTGCCAGCAGCTCTGGACAGTTCTATGGCTACACCTTC. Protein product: CASSSGQFYGYTF.

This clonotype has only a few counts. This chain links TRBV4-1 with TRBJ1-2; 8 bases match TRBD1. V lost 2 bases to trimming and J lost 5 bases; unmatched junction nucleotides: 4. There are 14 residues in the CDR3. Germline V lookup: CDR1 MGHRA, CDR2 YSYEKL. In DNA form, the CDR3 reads TGCGCCAGCAGCCAAACCAGGACAGGGTATGGCTACACCTTC. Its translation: CASSQTRTGYGYTF.

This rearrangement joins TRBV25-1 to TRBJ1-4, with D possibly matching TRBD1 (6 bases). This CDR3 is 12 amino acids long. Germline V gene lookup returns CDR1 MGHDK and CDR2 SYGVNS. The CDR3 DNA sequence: TGTGCAGGCGCAGGGGTGGGGGAAAAACTGTTTTTT. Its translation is CAGAGVGEKLFF. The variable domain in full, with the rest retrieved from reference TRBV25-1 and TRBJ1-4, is EADIYQTPRYLVIGTGKKITLECSQTMGHDKMYWYQQDPGMELHLIHYSYGVNSTEKGDLSSESTVSRIRTEHFPLTLESARPSHTSQYLCAGAGVGEKLFFGSGTQLSVL.

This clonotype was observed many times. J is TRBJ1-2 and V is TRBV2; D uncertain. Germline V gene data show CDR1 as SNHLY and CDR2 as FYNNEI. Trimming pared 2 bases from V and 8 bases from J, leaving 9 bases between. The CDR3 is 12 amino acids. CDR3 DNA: TGTGCCAGCAGTGAATTCCCCTTGGGCTACACCTTC. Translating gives CASSEFPLGYTF.

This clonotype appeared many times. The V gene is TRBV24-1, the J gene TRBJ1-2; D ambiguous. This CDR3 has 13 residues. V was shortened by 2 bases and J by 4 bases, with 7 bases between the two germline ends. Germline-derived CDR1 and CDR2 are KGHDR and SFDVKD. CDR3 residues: CATSDSQGYGYTF. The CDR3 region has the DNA TGTGCCACCAGTGATTCCCAAGGCTATGGCTACACCTTC.

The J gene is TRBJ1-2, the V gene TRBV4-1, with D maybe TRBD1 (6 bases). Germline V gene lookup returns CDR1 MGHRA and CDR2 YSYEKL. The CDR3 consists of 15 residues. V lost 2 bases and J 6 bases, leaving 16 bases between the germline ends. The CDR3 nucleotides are TGCGCCAGCAGCCAACTCCCAGCAGGGGTTGATGGCTACACCTTC. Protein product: CASSQLPAGVDGYTF.

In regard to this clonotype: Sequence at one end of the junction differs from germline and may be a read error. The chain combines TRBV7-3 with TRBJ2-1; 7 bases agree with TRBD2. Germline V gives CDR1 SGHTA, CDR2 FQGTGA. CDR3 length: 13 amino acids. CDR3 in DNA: TGCGCCAGCAGACCTGGACTAGACAATGAGCAGTTCTTC. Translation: CASRPGLDNEQFF.

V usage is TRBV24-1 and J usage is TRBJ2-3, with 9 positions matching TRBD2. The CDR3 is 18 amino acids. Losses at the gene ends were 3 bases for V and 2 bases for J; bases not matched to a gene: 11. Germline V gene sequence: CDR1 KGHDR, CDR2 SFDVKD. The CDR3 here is CATSDGAGGPENTDTQYF. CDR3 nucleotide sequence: TGTGCCACCAGTGATGGTGCGGGAGGGCCCGAGAACACAGATACGCAGTATTTT.

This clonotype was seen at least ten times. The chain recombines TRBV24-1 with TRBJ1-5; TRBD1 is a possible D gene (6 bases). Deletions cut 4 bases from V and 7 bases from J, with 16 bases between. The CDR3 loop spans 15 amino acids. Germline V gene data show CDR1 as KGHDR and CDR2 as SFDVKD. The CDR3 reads CATSDHKQGHQPQHF. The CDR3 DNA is TGTGCCACCAGTGACCATAAACAGGGTCACCAGCCCCAGCATTTT.

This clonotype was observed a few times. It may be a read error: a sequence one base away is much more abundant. The CDR3 region has the DNA TGTGCCATCAGTGGTATGGATGGCTACACCTTC. Translation: CAISGMDGYTF. The rearrangement joins TRBV10-3 to TRBJ1-2; D remains unclear. The germline V gene has CDR1 ENHRY and CDR2 SYGVKD. Trimming pared 4 bases from V and 6 bases from J, leaving 6 bases between. The CDR3 sequence is 11 residues long.

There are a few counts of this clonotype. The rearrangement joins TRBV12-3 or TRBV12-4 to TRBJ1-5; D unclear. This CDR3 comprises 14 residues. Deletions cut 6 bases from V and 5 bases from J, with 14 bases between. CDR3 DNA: TGTGCCAGCAGCCAAGAAGGGTCTCATCAGCCCCAGCATTTT. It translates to CASSQEGSHQPQHF.

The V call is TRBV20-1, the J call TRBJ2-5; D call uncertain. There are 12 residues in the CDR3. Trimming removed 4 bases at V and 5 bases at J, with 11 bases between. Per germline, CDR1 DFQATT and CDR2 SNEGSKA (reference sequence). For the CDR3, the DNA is TGCAGTGCTACGCCTGGACCGGAGACCCAGTACTTC. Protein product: CSATPGPETQYF.

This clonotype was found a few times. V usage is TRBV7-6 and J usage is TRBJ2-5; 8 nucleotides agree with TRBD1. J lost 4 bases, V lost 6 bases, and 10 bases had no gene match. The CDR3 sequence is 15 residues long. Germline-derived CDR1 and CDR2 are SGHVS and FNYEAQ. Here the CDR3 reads CASSLSEDRAETQYF. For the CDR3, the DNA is TGTGCCAGCAGTTTATCCGAGGACAGGGCAGAGACCCAGTACTTC.

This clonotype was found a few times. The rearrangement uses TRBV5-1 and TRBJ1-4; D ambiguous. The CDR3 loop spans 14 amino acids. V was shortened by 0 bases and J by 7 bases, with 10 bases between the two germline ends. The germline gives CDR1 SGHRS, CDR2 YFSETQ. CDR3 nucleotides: TGCGCCAGCAGCTTGGTTTCGGGGAGTGAAAAACTGTTTTTT. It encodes CASSLVSGSEKLFF.